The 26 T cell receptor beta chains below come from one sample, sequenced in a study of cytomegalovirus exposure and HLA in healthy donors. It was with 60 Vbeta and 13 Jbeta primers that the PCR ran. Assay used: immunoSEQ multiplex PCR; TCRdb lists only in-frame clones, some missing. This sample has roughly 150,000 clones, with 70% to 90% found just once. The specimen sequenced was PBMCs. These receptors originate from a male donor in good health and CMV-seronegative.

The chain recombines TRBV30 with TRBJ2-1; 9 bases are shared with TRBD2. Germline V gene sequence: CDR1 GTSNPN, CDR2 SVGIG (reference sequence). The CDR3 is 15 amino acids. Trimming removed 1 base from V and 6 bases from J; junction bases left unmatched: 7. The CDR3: CAWSGTSGSANEQFF. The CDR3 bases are TGTGCCTGGAGTGGTACTAGCGGGTCCGCCAATGAGCAGTTCTTC.

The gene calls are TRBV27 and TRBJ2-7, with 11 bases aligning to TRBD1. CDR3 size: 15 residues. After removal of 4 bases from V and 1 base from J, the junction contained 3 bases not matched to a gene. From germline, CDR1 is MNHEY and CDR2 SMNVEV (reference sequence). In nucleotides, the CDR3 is TGTGCCAGCAGTTCCCGGGACAGGGGGTCCTACGAGCAGTACTTC. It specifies CASSSRDRGSYEQYF.

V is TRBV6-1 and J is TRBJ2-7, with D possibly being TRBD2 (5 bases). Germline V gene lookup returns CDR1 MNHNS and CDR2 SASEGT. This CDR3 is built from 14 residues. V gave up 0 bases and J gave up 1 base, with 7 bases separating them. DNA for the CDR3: TGTGCCAGCAGTGAAGCGCTAGCATCCTACGAGCAGTACTTC. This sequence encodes CASSEALASYEQYF.

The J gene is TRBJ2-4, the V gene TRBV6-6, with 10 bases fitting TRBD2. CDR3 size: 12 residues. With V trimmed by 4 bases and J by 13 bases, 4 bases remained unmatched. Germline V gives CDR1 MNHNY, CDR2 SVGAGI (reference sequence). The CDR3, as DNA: TGTGCCAGCAGTTTCAAGGGACTAGCGCAGTACTTC. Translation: CASSFKGLAQYF.

DNA for the CDR3: TGTGCCAGCAGGCGGACAGGGGGCTCCTACGAGCAGTACTTC. It is translated as CASRRTGGSYEQYF. The chain couples TRBV28 to TRBJ2-7; the match to TRBD1 covers 10 bases. Looked up from germline, CDR1 is MDHEN and CDR2 is SYDVKM. Trimming removed 6 bases from V and 0 bases from J; junction bases left unmatched: 2. The CDR3 consists of 14 residues. Full variable domain (remainder filled in from reference TRBV28 and TRBJ2-7): DVKVTQSSRYLVKRTGEKVFLECVQDMDHENMFWYRQDPGLGLRLIYFSYDVKMKEKGDIPEGYSVSREKKERFSLILESASTNQTSMYLCASRRTGGSYEQYFGPGTRLTVT.

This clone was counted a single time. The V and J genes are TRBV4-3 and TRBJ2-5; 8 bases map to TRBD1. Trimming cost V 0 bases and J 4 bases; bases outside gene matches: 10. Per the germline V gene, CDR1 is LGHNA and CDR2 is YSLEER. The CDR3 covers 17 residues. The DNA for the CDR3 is TGCGCCAGCAGCCAAGATCTATCGGACAGGGTCCTAGAGACCCAGTACTTC. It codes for CASSQDLSDRVLETQYF.

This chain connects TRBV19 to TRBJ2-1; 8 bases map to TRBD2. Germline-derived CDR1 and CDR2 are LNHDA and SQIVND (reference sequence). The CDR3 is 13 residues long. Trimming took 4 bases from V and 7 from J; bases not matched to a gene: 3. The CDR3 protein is CASSRGLENEQFF. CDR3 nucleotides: TGTGCCAGTAGTAGGGGACTAGAAAATGAGCAGTTCTTC. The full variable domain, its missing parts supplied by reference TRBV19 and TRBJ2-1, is DGGITQSPKYLFRKEGQNVTLSCEQNLNHDAMYWYRQDPGQGLRLIYYSQIVNDFQKGDIAEGYSVSREKKESFPLTVTSAQKNPTAFYLCASSRGLENEQFFGPGTRLTVL.

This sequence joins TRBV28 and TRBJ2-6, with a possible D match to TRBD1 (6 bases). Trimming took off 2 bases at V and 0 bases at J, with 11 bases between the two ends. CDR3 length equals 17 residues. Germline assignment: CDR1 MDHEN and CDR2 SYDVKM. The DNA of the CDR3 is TGTGCCAGCAGTTTAGTACAGGGCCCCTCTGGGGCCAACGTCCTGACTTTC. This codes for CASSLVQGPSGANVLTF.

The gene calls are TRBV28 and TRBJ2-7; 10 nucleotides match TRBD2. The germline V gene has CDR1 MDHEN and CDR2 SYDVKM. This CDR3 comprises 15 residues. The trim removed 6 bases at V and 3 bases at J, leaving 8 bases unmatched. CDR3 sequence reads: CASRTASGSGYEQYF. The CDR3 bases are TGTGCCAGCAGGACCGCTAGCGGGAGTGGCTACGAGCAGTACTTC.

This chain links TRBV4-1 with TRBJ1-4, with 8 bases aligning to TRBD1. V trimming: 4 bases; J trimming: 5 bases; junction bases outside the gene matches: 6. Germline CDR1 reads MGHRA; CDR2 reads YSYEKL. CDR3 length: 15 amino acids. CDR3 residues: CASSRGTGGNEKLFF. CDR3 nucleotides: TGCGCCAGCAGCCGCGGAACAGGGGGGAATGAAAAACTGTTTTTT.

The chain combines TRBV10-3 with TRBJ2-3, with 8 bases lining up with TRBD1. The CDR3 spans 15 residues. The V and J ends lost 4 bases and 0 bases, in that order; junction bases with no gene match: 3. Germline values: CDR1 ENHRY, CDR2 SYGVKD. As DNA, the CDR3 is TGTGCCATCAGTGGGGGACAGGCTAGCACAGATACGCAGTATTTT. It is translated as CAISGGQASTDTQYF.

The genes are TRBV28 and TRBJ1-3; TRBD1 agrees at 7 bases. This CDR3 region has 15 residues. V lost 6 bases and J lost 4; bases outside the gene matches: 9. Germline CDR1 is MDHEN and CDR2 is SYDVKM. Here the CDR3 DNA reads TGTGCCAGCAGCTTCATGACAGGGAGAGGAAACACCATATATTTT. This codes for CASSFMTGRGNTIYF.

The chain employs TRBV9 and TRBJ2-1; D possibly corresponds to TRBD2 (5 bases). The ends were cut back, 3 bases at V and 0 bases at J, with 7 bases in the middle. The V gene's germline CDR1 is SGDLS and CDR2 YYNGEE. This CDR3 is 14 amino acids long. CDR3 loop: CASSGAGSYNEQFF. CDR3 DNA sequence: TGTGCCAGCAGCGGGGCGGGCTCCTACAATGAGCAGTTCTTC.

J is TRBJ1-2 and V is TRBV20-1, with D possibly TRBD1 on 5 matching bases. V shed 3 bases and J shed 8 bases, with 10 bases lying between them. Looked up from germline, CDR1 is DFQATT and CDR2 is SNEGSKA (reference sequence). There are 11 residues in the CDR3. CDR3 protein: CSARTAGGYTF. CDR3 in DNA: TGCAGTGCTAGGACAGCGGGGGGCTACACCTTC.

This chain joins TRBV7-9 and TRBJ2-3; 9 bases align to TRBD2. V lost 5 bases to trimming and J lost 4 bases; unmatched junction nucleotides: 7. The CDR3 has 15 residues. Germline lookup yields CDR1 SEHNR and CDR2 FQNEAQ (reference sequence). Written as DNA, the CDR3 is TGTGCCAGCAGCCCCCCGTTAGCGGGGGCAGATACGCAGTATTTT. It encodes CASSPPLAGADTQYF.

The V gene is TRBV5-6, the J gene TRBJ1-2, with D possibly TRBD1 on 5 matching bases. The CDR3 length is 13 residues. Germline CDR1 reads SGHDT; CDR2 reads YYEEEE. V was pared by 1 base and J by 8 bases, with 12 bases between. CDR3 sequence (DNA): TGTGCCAGCAGCTTGAAGGGGCACCTGGGCTACACCTTC. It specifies CASSLKGHLGYTF. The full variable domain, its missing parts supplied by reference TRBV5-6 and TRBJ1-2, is DAGVTQSPTHLIKTRGQQVTLRCSPKSGHDTVSWYQQALGQGPQFIFQYYEEEERQRGNFPDRFSGHQFPNYSSELNVNALLLGDSALYLCASSLKGHLGYTFGSGTRLTVV.

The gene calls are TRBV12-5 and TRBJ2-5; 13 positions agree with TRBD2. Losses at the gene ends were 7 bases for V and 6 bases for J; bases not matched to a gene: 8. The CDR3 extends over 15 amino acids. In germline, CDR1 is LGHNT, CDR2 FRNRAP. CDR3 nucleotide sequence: TGTGCTAGTGCCCTTGAAGGGACTAGCGGGAAGACCCAGTACTTC. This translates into CASALEGTSGKTQYF.

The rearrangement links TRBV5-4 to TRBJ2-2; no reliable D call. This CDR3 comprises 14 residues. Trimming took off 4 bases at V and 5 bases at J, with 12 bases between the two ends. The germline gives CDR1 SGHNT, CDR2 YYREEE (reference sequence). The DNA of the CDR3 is TGTGCCAGCAGCGCAGGCAGTGTTACCGGGGAGCTGTTTTTT. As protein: CASSAGSVTGELFF.

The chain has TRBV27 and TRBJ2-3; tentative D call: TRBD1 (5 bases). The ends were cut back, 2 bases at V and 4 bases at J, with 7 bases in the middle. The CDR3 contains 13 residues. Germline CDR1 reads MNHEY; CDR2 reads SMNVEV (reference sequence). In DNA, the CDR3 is TGTGCCAGCAGTTTAGGCAGGGCAGATACGCAGTATTTT. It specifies CASSLGRADTQYF.

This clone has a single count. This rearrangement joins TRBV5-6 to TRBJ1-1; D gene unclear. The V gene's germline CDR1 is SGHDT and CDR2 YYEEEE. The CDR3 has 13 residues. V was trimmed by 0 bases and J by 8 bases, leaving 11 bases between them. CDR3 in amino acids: CASSLVVEGEAFF. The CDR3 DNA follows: TGTGCCAGCAGCTTGGTTGTAGAGGGAGAAGCTTTCTTT. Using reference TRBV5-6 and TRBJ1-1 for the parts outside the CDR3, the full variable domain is DAGVTQSPTHLIKTRGQQVTLRCSPKSGHDTVSWYQQALGQGPQFIFQYYEEEERQRGNFPDRFSGHQFPNYSSELNVNALLLGDSALYLCASSLVVEGEAFFGQGTRLTVV.

CDR3 DNA sequence: TGCGCCAGCAGCTTGGTGGGCGAATATTCATACAATGAGCAGTTCTTC. This encodes CASSLVGEYSYNEQFF. This chain uses TRBV5-1 with TRBJ2-1, with D uncertain. Germline V gene lookup returns CDR1 SGHRS and CDR2 YFSETQ. Trimming removed 0 bases at V and 4 bases at J, with 14 bases between. CDR3 size: 16 residues.

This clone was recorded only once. The CDR3 protein is CATSRDRGTGFADQDEQYF. CDR3 coding DNA: TGTGCCACCAGCAGAGATCGCGGGACAGGGTTCGCAGATCAAGACGAGCAGTACTTC. The chain recombines TRBV15 with TRBJ2-7, with 9 nucleotides matching TRBD1. The CDR3 totals 19 residues. The germline CDR1 and CDR2 sequences are LNHNV and YYDKDF (reference sequence). V gave up 0 bases and J gave up 5 bases; unmatched junction bases: 17.

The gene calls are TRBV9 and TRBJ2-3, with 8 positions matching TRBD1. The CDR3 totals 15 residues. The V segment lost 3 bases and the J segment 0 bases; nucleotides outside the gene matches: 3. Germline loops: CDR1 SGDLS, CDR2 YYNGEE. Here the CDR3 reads CASSGRTGSTDTQYF. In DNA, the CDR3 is TGTGCCAGCAGCGGGAGGACAGGGAGCACAGATACGCAGTATTTT.

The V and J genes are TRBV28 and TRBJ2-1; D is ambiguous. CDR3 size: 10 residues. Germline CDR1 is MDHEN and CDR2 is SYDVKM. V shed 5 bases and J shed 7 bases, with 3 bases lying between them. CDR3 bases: TGTGCCAGCAGTCTGAATGAGCAGTTCTTC. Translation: CASSLNEQFF.

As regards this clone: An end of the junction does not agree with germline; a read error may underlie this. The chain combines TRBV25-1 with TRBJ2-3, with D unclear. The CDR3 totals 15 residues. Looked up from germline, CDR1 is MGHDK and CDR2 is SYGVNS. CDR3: CSSSANPLYEDTQYF. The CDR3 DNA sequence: TGTTCCAGCAGCGCCAATCCCCTCTATGAAGATACGCAGTATTTT.

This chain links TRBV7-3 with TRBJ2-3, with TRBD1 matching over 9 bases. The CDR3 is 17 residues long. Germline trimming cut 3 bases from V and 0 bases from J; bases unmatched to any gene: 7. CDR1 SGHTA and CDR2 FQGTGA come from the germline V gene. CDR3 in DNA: TGTGCCAGCAGCTTTCGGGGTGGGACAGGGAGCACAGATACGCAGTATTTT. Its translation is CASSFRGGTGSTDTQYF.